The entry that follows covers one T cell receptor beta chain sequence. What it recognizes is unknown. This specimen comes from a study of T cells in narcolepsy. Findings and caveats of the study: Reportedly, autoreactive clonotypes were serially detected in patients' blood but not controls'. In some patient and control memory CD4+ samples, autoreactive clones were absent. Same-patient CSF and blood CD4+ T cell clonotypes included HCRT-specific and TRIB2-specific autoreactive ones.

Profiled with immunoSEQ multiplex PCR; TCRdb holds only in-frame clones, not every one. Counted here are around 32,000 clones, roughly 83% occurring once; the ten biggest clones make up approximately 1%. The source is a human donor with narcolepsy. Material: CD45RA- memory CD4+ T cells from PBMCs.

For the CDR3, the DNA is TGTGCCAGCAGCGACGAACTAGCGGGACTAGGGGAGCAGTACTTC. This gives the protein CASSDELAGLGEQYF. V usage is TRBV11-1 and J usage is TRBJ2-7; TRBD2 aligns across 10 bases. Germline assignment: CDR1 SGHAT and CDR2 FQDESV (reference sequence). The junction had 11 bases not matched to a gene; V was cut back by 5 bases and J by 7 bases. This CDR3 comprises 15 residues.